This T cell receptor beta chain comes out of a study of cytomegalovirus exposure and HLA in healthy donors. Overall study findings and caveats: Upon later analysis, HLA-associated TCR beta chains proved more clonally expanded than other, equally common chains. About 87% or about 30% of the time was how often most TCR beta V segments were productive, according to an earlier analysis.

PCR amplification relied on 60 Vbeta primers (plus 13 Jbeta primers). Using immunoSEQ multiplex PCR, the repertoire was profiled, and TCRdb retains in-frame clones only, with some absent. The sample shows tens of thousands of clones, and under 2% sits with its ten largest clones. V was pared by 6 bases and J by 6 bases, with 11 bases between. The V gene's germline CDR1 is SGHTA and CDR2 FQGTGA. The CDR3 is 12 amino acids. Note on this clone: The antigen is not known.

This chain uses TRBV7-3 with TRBJ1-2, with no clear D. The sequence derives from a woman aged 25 to 39 in good health and CMV-seronegative. Sequencing was carried out using PBMCs. CDR3 in amino acids: CASRSITDGYTF. The CDR3 DNA reads TGTGCCAGCAGGTCAATAACTGATGGCTACACCTTC.